These T cell receptor beta chains were read from a single sample in a study of human T cells and chemical hapten exposure. TCRdb recomputed calls from the RACE reads with MiXCR, one row per CDR3 protein. The sample consists of 35,000 to 50,000 distinct CDR3 sequences, approximately 9.5% of them appearing once. Source: whole blood, taken in connection with sensitization to the hapten diphenylcyclopropenone (DPC). These receptors all stem from a woman aged 25 to 39 with alopecia areata. Some clones in this sample may be carry-over from other donors' samples. Each CDR3 is given with its conserved first and last residue. Each record gives: J gene, D gene, V gene, clone size, CDR3 DNA, CDR3 protein. A D gene is named only where the DNA matches it firmly. The size entry is marked missing in some rows and otherwise reads once, few, many or a size class.

TRBJ1-1 | NA | TRBV29-1 | many | TGCAGCGTTGAAAGCGGCGGAAGTGAAGCTTTCTTT | CSVESGGSEAFF
TRBJ2-2 | TRBD1 | TRBV20-1 | few | TGCAGTGCTAGAGACAGGGGGCCCGGGGAGCTGTTTTTT | CSARDRGPGELFF
TRBJ2-3 | NA | TRBV15 | few | TGTGCCACCAGCAGAGAAAGGGAAGTGGGTTTTGCCGATACGCAGTATTTT | CATSREREVGFADTQYF
TRBJ2-1 | TRBD2 | TRBV28 | many | TGTGCCAGCAGTCGTCTAGCGGGGGTTTTTGATGAGCAGTTCTTC | CASSRLAGVFDEQFF
TRBJ1-1 | NA | TRBV4-1 | NA | TGCGCCAGCAGCCAAGTCGCGGTGAACACTGAAGCTTTCTTT | CASSQVAVNTEAFF
TRBJ1-6 | NA | TRBV7-3 | many | TGTGCCAGCAGCCCCGGACCTAATTCACCCCTCCACTTT | CASSPGPNSPLHF
TRBJ1-1 | TRBD1 | TRBV28 | NA | TGTGCCAGCAGCTTCTCCGGGACAGGAGAAGCTTTCTTT | CASSFSGTGEAFF
TRBJ1-6 | NA | TRBV28 | NA | TGTGCCAGCGGCCCGCCGTTTAATTCACCCCTCCACTTT | CASGPPFNSPLHF
TRBJ1-6 | NA | TRBV4-1 | NA | TGCGCCAGCAGCCAAGAACGTTTGAATAATTCACCCCTCCACTTT | CASSQERLNNSPLHF
TRBJ2-3 | TRBD2 | TRBV7-6 | many | TGTGCCAGCAGCCCCTTGCGGGGGGGCGGGGGCACAGATACGCAGTATTTT | CASSPLRGGGGTDTQYF
TRBJ2-7 | TRBD1 | TRBV30 | NA | TGTGCCTGGAGTCGGGGGACAGGGGCCGAGCAGTACTTC | CAWSRGTGAEQYF
TRBJ1-4 | TRBD1 | TRBV10-3 | NA | TGTGCCATCAGTGACCGGGACAGAGCTAATGAAAAACTGTTTTTT | CAISDRDRANEKLFF
TRBJ1-2 | NA | TRBV7-9 | NA | TGTGCCAGCAGCTTAAGCCCGGGGGGTGGCTACACCTTC | CASSLSPGGGYTF
TRBJ2-2 | NA | TRBV5-4 | NA | TGTGCCAGCAGCTTGGCGGCGGGCACCGGGGAGCTGTTTTTT | CASSLAAGTGELFF
TRBJ2-7 | TRBD1 | TRBV7-2 | NA | TGTGCCAGCAGCGGCGGGCCTGGACAGGGATCCTACGAGCAGTACTTC | CASSGGPGQGSYEQYF
TRBJ2-2 | TRBD1 | TRBV6-6 | NA | TGTGCCAGCAGTTACCCCCGGGGGCAGGGGGCGTTCACCGGGGAGCTGTTTTTT | CASSYPRGQGAFTGELFF
TRBJ1-4 | NA | TRBV6-4 | NA | TGTGCCAGCAGTGACGCTCTCGGAAAACTGTTTTTT | CASSDALGKLFF
TRBJ2-1 | NA | TRBV7-2 | few | TGTGCCAGCACCCGGACCCGAGGACCCTTCAATGAGCAGTTCTTC | CASTRTRGPFNEQFF
TRBJ2-7 | TRBD2 | TRBV28 | NA | TGTGCCAGCAGTAGGGGGACTAGCGGGGGCTACGAGCAGTACTTC | CASSRGTSGGYEQYF
TRBJ1-2 | NA | TRBV5-4 | many | TGTGCCAGCAGGCCGGGGCCAAACTATGGCTACACCTTC | CASRPGPNYGYTF
TRBJ2-7 | NA | TRBV28 | many | TGTGCCAGCAGGACTAGGGGCAGGGCTCCATCCGAGCAGTACTTC | CASRTRGRAPSEQYF
TRBJ2-1 | TRBD1 | TRBV11-1 | NA | TGTGCCAGCAGCCGGGACAGGGGGCAAGCCAATGAGCAGTTCTTC | CASSRDRGQANEQFF
TRBJ2-7 | TRBD2 | TRBV4-2 | few | TGTGCCAGCAGCCAAGATTCCGGGGGGGTCATCAACGAGCAGTACTTC | CASSQDSGGVINEQYF
TRBJ2-2 | NA | TRBV7-2 | NA | TGTGCCAGCAGCCGTACAGGGAACACCGGGGAGCTGTTTTTT | CASSRTGNTGELFF
TRBJ2-3 | NA | TRBV7-2 | few | TGTGCCAGCAGCGATATCTACGGAACGCAGTATTTT | CASSDIYGTQYF